The source of this TCR beta chain is a study of T cell changes during pregnancy in multiple sclerosis. The CDR3 extends over 13 amino acids. CDR1 is SGHDT, CDR2 YYEEEE, per germline. Trimming took off 3 bases at V and 10 bases at J, with 14 bases between the two ends. Clones were read by immunoSEQ multiplex PCR, and TCRdb kept only the in-frame ones, dropping some. Here the sample spans 30,000 to 45,000 clones, roughly 90% being singletons. V usage is TRBV5-6 and J usage is TRBJ2-1; the D is unclear. The sequence derives from a female donor with multiple sclerosis, enrolled in a pregnancy study. The sequences come from CD8+ T cells from peripheral blood mononuclear cells, collected before pregnancy. Here the CDR3 reads CASSSRLVEEQFF. CDR3 nucleotides: TGTGCCAGCAGCTCTCGACTGGTTGAGGAGCAGTTCTTC.